This T cell receptor beta chain was profiled in a study of OX40 agonist ivuxolimab in advanced cancers. Study overall: In three patients, partial responses were observed, one with hepatocellular carcinoma and two with cutaneous melanoma.

As regards this clone: As yet, its antigen is unknown.

Whole-study findings and limits: At 0.1 to 3.0 mg/kg and by week 6, CD4+ and CD8+ T cells in the blood had expanded clonally.

The V end was cut by 5 bases, the J end by 7 bases, with 15 bases between. Germline CDR1 reads SGHTA; CDR2 reads FQGTGA. This CDR3 comprises 13 residues. The repertoire was sequenced with immunoSEQ multiplex PCR; TCRdb's copy has only in-frame clones and lacks some. The sample comprises 95,000 to 150,000 clones, under 95% of which are singletons, and roughly 0.8% rests with the top ten. The V call is TRBV7-3, the J call TRBJ2-7; D is tentatively TRBD1 or TRBD2 (6 bases each). Sequencing used CD4+ or CD8+ T cells sorted from blood, obtained in a trial of the OX40 agonist ivuxolimab. This TCR came from an adult with an advanced solid tumor such as melanoma, head and neck, liver or kidney cancer. CDR3 in DNA: TGTGCCAGCAGCATCTCGGGGGCGGAGGAGCAGTACTTC. Protein: CASSISGAEEQYF.